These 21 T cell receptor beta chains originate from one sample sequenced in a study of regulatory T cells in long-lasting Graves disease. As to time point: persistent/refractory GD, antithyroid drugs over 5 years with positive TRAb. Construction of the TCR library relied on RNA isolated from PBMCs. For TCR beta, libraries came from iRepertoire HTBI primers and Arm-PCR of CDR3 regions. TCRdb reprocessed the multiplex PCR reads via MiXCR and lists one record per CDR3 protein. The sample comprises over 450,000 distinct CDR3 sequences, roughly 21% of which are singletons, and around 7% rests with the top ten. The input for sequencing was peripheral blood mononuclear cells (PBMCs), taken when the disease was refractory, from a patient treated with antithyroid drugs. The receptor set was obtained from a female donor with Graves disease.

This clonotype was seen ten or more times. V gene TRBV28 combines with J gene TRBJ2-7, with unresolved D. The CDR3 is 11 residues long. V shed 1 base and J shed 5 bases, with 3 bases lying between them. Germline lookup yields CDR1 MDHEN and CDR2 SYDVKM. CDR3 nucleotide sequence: TGTGCCAGCAGTTTATTCCACGAGCAGTACTTC. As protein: CASSLFHEQYF.

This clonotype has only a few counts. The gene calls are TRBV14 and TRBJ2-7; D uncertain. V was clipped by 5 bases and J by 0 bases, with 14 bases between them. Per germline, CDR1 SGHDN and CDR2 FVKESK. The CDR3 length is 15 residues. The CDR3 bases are TGTGCCAGCAGCTTAGACGGGTTGAGCTCCTACGAGCAGTACTTC. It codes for CASSLDGLSSYEQYF.

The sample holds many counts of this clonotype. The CDR3 DNA is TGTGCCAGCAGCTTCACCCCGCTGGGAAACACCATATATTTT. Its protein is CASSFTPLGNTIYF. The rearrangement links TRBV7-2 to TRBJ1-3, with no clear D. Trimming left V 3 bases short and J 4 bases short, with 10 bases between. The length of the CDR3 is 14 residues. CDR1 is SGHTA and CDR2 is FQGNSA in the germline V gene.

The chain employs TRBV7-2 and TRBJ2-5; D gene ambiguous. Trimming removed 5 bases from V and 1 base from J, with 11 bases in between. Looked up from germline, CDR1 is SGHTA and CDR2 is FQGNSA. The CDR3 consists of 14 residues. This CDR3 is CASSRYGFQETQYF. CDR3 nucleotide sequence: TGTGCCAGCAGCCGATACGGATTCCAAGAGACCCAGTACTTC.

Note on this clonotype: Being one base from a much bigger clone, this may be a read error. CDR3 nucleotides: TGTGTCAGCAGCCCTTCCAGCACTGAAGCTTTCTTT. It specifies CVSSPSSTEAFF. This chain joins TRBV7-2 and TRBJ1-1; D is undetermined. The CDR3 covers 12 residues. Per the germline V gene, CDR1 is SGHTA and CDR2 is FQGNSA. Together with reference TRBV7-2 and TRBJ1-1, the CDR3 gives the full variable domain: GAGVSQSPSNKVTEKGKDVELRCDPISGHTALYWYRQSLGQGLEFLIYFQGNSAPDKSGLPSDRFSAERTGGSVSTLTIQRTQQEDSAVYLCVSSPSSTEAFFGQGTRLTVV.

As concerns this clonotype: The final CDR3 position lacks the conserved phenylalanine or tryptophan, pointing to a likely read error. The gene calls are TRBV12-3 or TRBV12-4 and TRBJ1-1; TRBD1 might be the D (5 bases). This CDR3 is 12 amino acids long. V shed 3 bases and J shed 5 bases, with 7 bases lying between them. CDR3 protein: CASSFGGTEAFI. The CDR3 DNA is TGTGCCAGCAGTTTCGGGGGGACTGAAGCTTTCATT.

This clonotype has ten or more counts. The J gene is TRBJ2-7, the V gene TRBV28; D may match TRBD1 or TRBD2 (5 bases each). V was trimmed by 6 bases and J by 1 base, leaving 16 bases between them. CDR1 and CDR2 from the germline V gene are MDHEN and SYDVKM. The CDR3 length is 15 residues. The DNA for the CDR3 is TGTGCCAGCAGCATAACCGGGACGTTATCCTACGAGCAGTACTTC. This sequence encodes CASSITGTLSYEQYF.

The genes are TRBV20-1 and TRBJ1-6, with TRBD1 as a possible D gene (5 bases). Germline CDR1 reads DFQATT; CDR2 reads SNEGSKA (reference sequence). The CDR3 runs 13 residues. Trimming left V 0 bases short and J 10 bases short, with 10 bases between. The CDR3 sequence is CSARDRADSPLHF. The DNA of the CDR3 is TGCAGTGCTAGAGACAGGGCGGACTCACCCCTCCACTTT.

The CDR3 coding sequence is TGTGCCAGCAGTCCGAACCCCCCAGATACGCAGTATTTT. It is translated as CASSPNPPDTQYF. The chain couples TRBV7-9 to TRBJ2-3; D is unclear. The CDR3 is 13 amino acids. V was cut by 6 bases and J by 4 bases, with 11 bases left in between. CDR1 is SEHNR, CDR2 FQNEAQ, per germline (reference sequence).

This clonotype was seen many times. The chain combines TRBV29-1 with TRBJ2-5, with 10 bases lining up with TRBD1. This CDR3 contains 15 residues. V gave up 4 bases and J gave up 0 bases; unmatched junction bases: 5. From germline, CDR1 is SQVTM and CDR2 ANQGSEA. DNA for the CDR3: TGCAGCGTTGCCCGGGACAGGGGTAACCAAGAGACCCAGTACTTC. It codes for CSVARDRGNQETQYF.

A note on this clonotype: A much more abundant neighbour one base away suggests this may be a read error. CDR3 protein: CNAGDRGNGYTF. Here the CDR3 DNA reads TGCAATGCTGGGGACAGGGGGAATGGCTACACCTTC. The chain uses TRBV20-1 and TRBJ1-2, with TRBD1 matching 11 bases. Germline CDR1 DFQATT, CDR2 SNEGSKA (reference sequence). The CDR3 contains 12 residues.

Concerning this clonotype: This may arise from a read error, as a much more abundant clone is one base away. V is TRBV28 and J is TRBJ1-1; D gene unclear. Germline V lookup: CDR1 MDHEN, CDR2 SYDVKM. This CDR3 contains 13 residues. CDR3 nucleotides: TGTGCCAGCAGTTCCGGGGATAACACTGAAGCTTCCTTT. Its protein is CASSSGDNTEASF.

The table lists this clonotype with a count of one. In nucleotides, the CDR3 is TGCGCCAGCAGCCAAGATGTGGGGTTTAATGAAAAACTGTTTTTT. Its translation: CASSQDVGFNEKLFF. V gene TRBV4-1 combines with J gene TRBJ1-4; no definite D call. V shed 0 bases and J shed 4 bases, with 9 bases lying between them. The CDR3 spans 15 residues. The V gene's germline CDR1 is MGHRA and CDR2 YSYEKL.

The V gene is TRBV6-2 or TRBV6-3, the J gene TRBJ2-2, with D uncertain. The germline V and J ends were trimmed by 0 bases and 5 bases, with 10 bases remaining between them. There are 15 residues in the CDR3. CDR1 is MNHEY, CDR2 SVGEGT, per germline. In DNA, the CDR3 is TGTGCCAGCAGTTACTCCAGAACGTGGACCGGGGAGCTGTTTTTT. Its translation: CASSYSRTWTGELFF.

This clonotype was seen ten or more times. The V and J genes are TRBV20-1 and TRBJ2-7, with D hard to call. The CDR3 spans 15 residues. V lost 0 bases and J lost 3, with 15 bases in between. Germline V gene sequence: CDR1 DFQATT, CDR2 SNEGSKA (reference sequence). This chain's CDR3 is CSARDRLALIYEQYF. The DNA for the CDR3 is TGCAGTGCTAGAGATAGGCTGGCCCTTATCTACGAGCAGTACTTC.

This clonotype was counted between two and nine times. CDR3 residues: CSARTLQGADEKLFF. The CDR3 nucleotides read TGCAGTGCTAGAACCCTACAGGGGGCTGATGAAAAACTGTTTTTT. The V gene is TRBV20-1, the J gene TRBJ1-4, with 9 bases aligning to TRBD1. Per germline, CDR1 DFQATT and CDR2 SNEGSKA (reference sequence). After removal of 2 bases from V and 6 bases from J, the junction contained 7 bases not matched to a gene. The CDR3 is 15 amino acids.

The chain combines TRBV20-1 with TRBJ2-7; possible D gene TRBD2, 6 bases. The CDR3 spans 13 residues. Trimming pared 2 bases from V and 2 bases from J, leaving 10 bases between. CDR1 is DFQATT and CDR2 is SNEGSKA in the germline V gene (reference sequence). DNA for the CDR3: TGCAGTGCTAGACTGACTAGGGCCTACGAGCAGTACTTC. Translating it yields CSARLTRAYEQYF.

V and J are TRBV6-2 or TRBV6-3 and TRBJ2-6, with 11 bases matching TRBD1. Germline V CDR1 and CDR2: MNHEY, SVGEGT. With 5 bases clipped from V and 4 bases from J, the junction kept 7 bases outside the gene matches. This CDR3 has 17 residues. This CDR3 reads CASSRGQGAPGANVLTF. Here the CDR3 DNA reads TGTGCCAGCAGTCGTGGACAGGGGGCGCCCGGGGCCAACGTCCTGACTTTC.

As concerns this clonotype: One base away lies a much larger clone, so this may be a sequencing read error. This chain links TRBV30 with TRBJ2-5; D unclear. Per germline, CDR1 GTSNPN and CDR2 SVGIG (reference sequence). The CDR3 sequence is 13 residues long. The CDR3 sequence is CAWGNANQETQYF. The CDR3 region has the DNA TGTGCCTGGGGTAATGCGAACCAGGAGACCCAGTACTTC.

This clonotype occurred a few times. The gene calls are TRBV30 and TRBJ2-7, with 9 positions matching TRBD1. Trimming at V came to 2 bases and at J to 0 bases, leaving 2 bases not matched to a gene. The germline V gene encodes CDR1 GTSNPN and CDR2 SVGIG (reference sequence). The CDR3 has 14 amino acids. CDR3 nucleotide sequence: TGTGCCTGGAGTTCGGGACAGGGCTCCTACGAGCAGTACTTC. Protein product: CAWSSGQGSYEQYF.

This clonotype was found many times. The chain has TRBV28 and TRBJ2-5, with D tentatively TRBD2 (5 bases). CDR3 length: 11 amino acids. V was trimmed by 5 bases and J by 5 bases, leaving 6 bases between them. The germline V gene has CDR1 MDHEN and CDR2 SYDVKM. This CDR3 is CASSREETQYF. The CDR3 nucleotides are TGTGCCAGCAGTAGGGAGGAGACCCAGTACTTC.